Listed here are 3 T cell receptor beta chains from one sample, sequenced in a study of shared clonotypes between healthy human individuals. Assay: immunoSEQ multiplex PCR; the TCRdb copy retains only in-frame clones and omits some. The table lists 1.5 million to 2.5 million clones, around 96% of them singletons, with more than 0.95% in the top ten. Terminally differentiated effector memory CD45RA+ cells were left out of the naive CD8 fraction, which was CD45RO-negative and positively selected for CCR7. Material: naive CD8+ T cells sorted from blood. All receptors come from a man younger than 35 in good health.

The J gene is TRBJ2-2, the V gene TRBV4-2; unclear D gene. The CDR3 is 18 residues long. CDR1 and CDR2 (germline): LGHNA, YNFKEQ. Between the trimmed V and J ends, which lost 0 bases and 2 bases, there was a span of 16 bases. DNA of the CDR3: TGTGCCAGCAGCCAAGAATATGTACGCCTGGGAAACACCGGGGAGCTGTTTTTT. This codes for CASSQEYVRLGNTGELFF.

The chain combines TRBV29-1 with TRBJ2-7; 8 nucleotides line up with TRBD1. With V trimmed by 3 bases and J by 7 bases, 5 bases remained unmatched. Germline CDR1 SQVTM, CDR2 ANQGSEA. The CDR3 runs 12 residues. CDR3: CSVEDTGGEQYF. CDR3 nucleotide sequence: TGCAGCGTTGAGGATACAGGGGGAGAGCAGTACTTC.

The rearrangement links TRBV7-9 to TRBJ2-3, with TRBD2 identical over 9 bases. This CDR3 comprises 17 residues. V lost 4 bases and J lost 4; bases outside the gene matches: 12. Germline CDR1 and CDR2: SEHNR and FQNEAQ (reference sequence). The CDR3 region has the DNA TGTGCCAGCAGCTCTTTACTGCTAGCGGGGAGAGCAGATACGCAGTATTTT. As protein: CASSSLLLAGRADTQYF.